Listed below are T cell receptor beta chains from one sample, sequenced in a study of T cells in narcolepsy. The method was immunoSEQ multiplex PCR; TCRdb's version includes in-frame clones alone and lacks a portion of them. The sample has 15,000 to 20,000 clones; over 75% are singletons. Sequencing was carried out using memory (CD45RA-) CD4+ T cells from blood. All receptors come from a human donor in good health. Each CDR3 is given with its conserved first and last residue. D genes are given only for firm matches. Only part of the rows carry a size: once, few, many, or a class if the clone is expanded.

>TRBV29-1|TRBJ2-3|NA|NA
CSVEKGPDTQYF
TGCAGCGTTGAAAAGGGCCCAGATACGCAGTATTTT
>TRBV5-1|TRBJ2-7|NA|NA
CASSGVGGHEQYF
TGCGCCAGCAGCGGGGTAGGGGGGCACGAGCAGTACTTC
>TRBV4-2|TRBJ2-2|once|NA
CASSPWMIAGAHTGELFF
TGTGCCAGCAGCCCCTGGATGATTGCGGGGGCCCACACCGGGGAGCTGTTTTTT
>TRBV18|TRBJ1-1|NA|NA
CASSPMRQEGNTEAFF
TGTGCCAGCTCACCAATGAGACAGGAAGGGAACACTGAAGCTTTCTTT
>TRBV6-5|TRBJ1-5|NA|NA
CASSLQGLSNQPQHF
TGTGCCAGCAGCCTACAGGGACTTAGCAATCAGCCCCAGCATTTT
>TRBV9|TRBJ2-7|NA|TRBD2
CASSALGLAGHEQYF
TGTGCCAGCAGCGCCCTGGGACTAGCGGGCCACGAGCAGTACTTC
>TRBV10-3|TRBJ2-7|NA|TRBD2
CAISRTSGSYEQYF
TGTGCCATCAGTCGGACTAGCGGGAGCTACGAGCAGTACTTC
>TRBV13|TRBJ1-1|NA|NA
CASSPSMRNTEAFF
TGTGCCAGCAGCCCATCAATGCGGAACACTGAAGCTTTCTTT
>TRBV4-3|TRBJ2-1|once|NA
CASSPDQLGPLSYNEQFF
TGCGCCAGCAGCCCCGATCAGTTGGGCCCTCTCTCCTACAATGAGCAGTTCTTC
>TRBV19|TRBJ1-1|NA|TRBD1
CASNAGTGRGLNTEAFF
TGTGCCAGTAATGCCGGAACAGGGAGGGGGCTGAACACTGAAGCTTTCTTT
>TRBV7-8|TRBJ1-2|NA|NA
CASSLVLGYGYTF
TGTGCCAGCAGCTTAGTCTTGGGCTATGGCTACACCTTC
>TRBV2|TRBJ1-3|NA|TRBD1
CASSEEAGGFNTIYF
TGTGCCAGCAGTGAAGAGGCAGGGGGCTTCAACACCATATATTTT
>TRBV10-1|TRBJ2-3|NA|TRBD1
CASSEAGGYTDTQYF
TGCGCCAGCAGTGAGGCAGGGGGATACACAGATACGCAGTATTTT
>TRBV7-8|TRBJ1-5|few|NA
CASSLAPQPQHF
TGTGCCAGCAGCTTAGCTCCCCAGCCCCAGCATTTT
>TRBV10-3|TRBJ2-2|NA|NA
CAIWPGTHTGELFF
TGTGCCATCTGGCCAGGGACGCACACCGGGGAGCTGTTTTTT
>TRBV5-1|TRBJ1-3|few|NA
CASTLAGLAGNTIYF
TGCGCCAGCACCTTGGCGGGGCTTGCGGGAAACACCATATATTTT